One sample yielded the 10 T cell receptor beta chains listed below, sequenced in a study of Graves' ophthalmopathy and Graves' hyperthyroidism. Amplifying from RNA transcripts, the study obtained TCR beta CDR3 regions. The authors performed first-round RT-PCR with HTBI primers and then a second-round multiplex PCR. TCRdb passed the multiplex PCR reads through MiXCR, listing each CDR3 protein once. The sample has about 370,000 distinct CDR3 sequences, roughly 17% seen once; the top ten hold about 2.4%. Specimen: peripheral blood. These receptors all stem from an adult woman with stable Graves' hyperthyroidism.

This clonotype was picked up a small number of times. The chain has TRBV7-9 and TRBJ1-1; 7 bases agree with TRBD1. Unmatched junction bases numbered 8, after V lost 6 bases and J lost 1 base. Germline V gene sequence: CDR1 SEHNR, CDR2 FQNEAQ (reference sequence). The CDR3 has 15 amino acids. The CDR3 sequence is CASRDRDRKNTEAFF. For the CDR3, the DNA is TGTGCCAGCAGGGACCGGGACAGAAAGAACACTGAAGCTTTCTTT.

Ten or more counts support this clonotype. The chain joins TRBV28 to TRBJ2-7, with TRBD2 matching over 8 bases. Germline CDR1 reads MDHEN; CDR2 reads SYDVKM. V lost 7 bases, J lost 3 bases, and 8 bases stayed unmatched. The CDR3 length is 14 residues. The CDR3: CASKDSGAFYEQYF. The CDR3 nucleotides are TGTGCCAGCAAAGATAGCGGGGCCTTCTACGAGCAGTACTTC.

This clonotype was observed at least ten times. This rearrangement joins TRBV19 to TRBJ1-1; D unclear. CDR1 and CDR2 from the germline V gene are LNHDA and SQIVND (reference sequence). This CDR3 region has 14 residues. Trimming left V 6 bases short and J 1 base short, with 12 bases between. The CDR3 DNA sequence: TGTGCCAGTAGAAGCCCGTCTGGGAACACTGAAGCTTTCTTT. This codes for CASRSPSGNTEAFF. Using reference TRBV19 and TRBJ1-1 for the parts outside the CDR3, the full variable domain is DGGITQSPKYLFRKEGQNVTLSCEQNLNHDAMYWYRQDPGQGLRLIYYSQIVNDFQKGDIAEGYSVSREKKESFPLTVTSAQKNPTAFYLCASRSPSGNTEAFFGQGTRLTVV.

This clonotype was seen ten or more times. The chain has TRBV11-2 and TRBJ2-4; weak D call: TRBD1 (6 bases). In germline, CDR1 is SGHAT, CDR2 FQNNGV. The V and J ends lost 4 bases and 10 bases respectively, with 8 bases between them. The CDR3 totals 11 residues. For the CDR3, the DNA is TGTGCCAGCAGCTCTAGGGGGATTCAGTACTTC. This encodes CASSSRGIQYF.

The chain is built from TRBV7-2 and TRBJ1-6, with D perhaps matching TRBD1 (5 bases). Trimming took 7 bases from V and 6 from J, leaving 10 bases between them. There are 13 residues in the CDR3. Looked up from germline, CDR1 is SGHTA and CDR2 is FQGNSA. The CDR3 sequence: CASTDGANSPLHF. CDR3 nucleotide sequence: TGTGCCAGCACGGACGGGGCTAATTCACCCCTCCACTTT.

This clonotype was counted many times. The chain joins TRBV20-1 to TRBJ1-1; D may be TRBD1 (5 bases). Germline lookup yields CDR1 DFQATT and CDR2 SNEGSKA (reference sequence). V was trimmed by 7 bases and J by 3 bases, leaving 15 bases between them. The CDR3 runs 13 residues. The CDR3 sequence: CSVKVGGYTEAFF. The CDR3, as DNA: TGCAGTGTCAAAGTGGGGGGATACACTGAAGCTTTCTTT.

The sample holds many counts of this clonotype. This chain connects TRBV7-8 to TRBJ2-7, with D possibly TRBD1 on 5 matching bases. The CDR3 consists of 17 residues. V gave up 5 bases and J gave up 3 bases, with 23 bases separating them. Germline V CDR1 and CDR2: SGHVS, FQNEAQ. The CDR3 loop reads CASSVKERWQGIYEQYF. The CDR3 DNA sequence: TGTGCCAGCAGCGTTAAGGAGAGGTGGCAGGGTATCTACGAGCAGTACTTC.

This chain uses TRBV7-2 with TRBJ1-5, with D hard to call. V was pared by 9 bases and J by 6 bases, with 9 bases between. This CDR3 contains 11 residues. Germline lookup yields CDR1 SGHTA and CDR2 FQGNSA. The DNA of the CDR3 is TGTGCCAGGGAAGGTGGTCAGCCCCAGCATTTT. This gives the protein CAREGGQPQHF.

Many counts were recorded for this clonotype. The V call is TRBV7-2, the J call TRBJ1-1, with D tentatively TRBD1 (6 bases). CDR1 and CDR2 from the germline V gene are SGHTA and FQGNSA. The CDR3 loop spans 14 amino acids. Trimming shortened V by 5 bases and J by 4 bases, and 14 bases separated the two germline ends. CDR3 region: CASSAQQGSTEAFF. The CDR3 coding sequence is TGTGCCAGCAGCGCTCAACAGGGCTCCACTGAAGCTTTCTTT.

This clonotype was observed many times. This rearrangement joins TRBV20-1 to TRBJ2-7; 10 bases align to TRBD2. The V segment lost 6 bases and the J segment 1 base; nucleotides outside the gene matches: 6. Per the germline V gene, CDR1 is DFQATT and CDR2 is SNEGSKA (reference sequence). This CDR3 is 14 amino acids long. The CDR3 DNA sequence: TGCAGTGCAATAGCGGGAGGACGATCCTACGAGCAGTACTTC. Protein sequence: CSAIAGGRSYEQYF.